The 21 T cell receptor beta chains below come from one sample, sequenced in a study of cytomegalovirus exposure and HLA in healthy donors (dated by TCRdb to about 2017). The library was built by means of the immunoSEQ multiplex PCR assay. The multiplex PCR relied on a mix of 60 forward primers for TCR Vbeta segments and 13 reverse primers for TCR Jbeta segments. The immuneACCESS repertoire file appears here via TCRdb, limited to in-frame rearrangements. These files lack a portion of the clones; in checked studies, under half of the deficit traces to unresolved V genes, and the cause of the others is not known. The sample data list about 140,000 clones, and less than 85% of these were observed just once. The leading ten clones occupy about 1.7% of the sample. Input material: PBMCs. The receptors originated from a man aged 35-49 years in good health and CMV-seronegative.

This clone was seen only once. This rearrangement joins TRBV28 to TRBJ1-2; D unresolved. V was shortened by 4 bases and J by 8 bases, with 17 bases between the two germline ends. The CDR3 contains 14 residues. Germline CDR1 reads MDHEN; CDR2 reads SYDVKM. The CDR3: CASSSSPNRGGYTF. The CDR3 DNA reads as TGTGCCAGCAGTTCCAGTCCTAACCGAGGGGGCTACACCTTC.

With respect to this clone: In the same sample, other DNA sequences code for this CDR3. The chain links TRBV5-6 to TRBJ2-7; TRBD2 agrees at 7 bases. V shed 0 bases, J shed 5 bases, and the junction held 5 bases outside the gene matches. The CDR3 loop spans 14 amino acids. Germline values: CDR1 SGHDT, CDR2 YYEEEE. The CDR3 here is CASSLGLAVHEQYF. In nucleotides, the CDR3 is TGTGCCAGCAGCTTGGGACTAGCTGTCCACGAGCAGTACTTC.

The CDR3 DNA follows: TGCGCCAGCAGCTTGGATGCAGGGAATCGCCACGAGCAGTACTTC. Encoded protein: CASSLDAGNRHEQYF. J is TRBJ2-7 and V is TRBV5-1; the D gene is possibly TRBD1 (5 bases). Germline assignment: CDR1 SGHRS and CDR2 YFSETQ. This CDR3 is built from 15 residues. Deletions cut 0 bases from V and 5 bases from J, with 15 bases between.

The V gene is TRBV7-8, the J gene TRBJ2-1, with D possibly being TRBD2 (5 bases). This CDR3 has 15 amino acids. The ends were cut back, 2 bases at V and 3 bases at J, with 11 bases in the middle. Germline V gene lookup returns CDR1 SGHVS and CDR2 FQNEAQ. CDR3 sequence reads: CASSLFREIYNEQFF. DNA for the CDR3: TGTGCCAGCAGCTTATTCCGGGAAATCTACAATGAGCAGTTCTTC.

The rearrangement uses TRBV27 and TRBJ1-6, with a weak D call TRBD1 (5 bases). The CDR3 consists of 14 residues. V lost 8 bases to trimming and J lost 7 bases, with 15 bases between them. Germline assignment: CDR1 MNHEY and CDR2 SMNVEV (reference sequence). The CDR3 coding sequence is TGTGCCAGCCGACCCCCAGGGCGCAATTCACCCCTCCACTTT. This encodes CASRPPGRNSPLHF.

The chain carries TRBV6-5 and TRBJ1-2; weak D call: TRBD1 (6 bases). Trimming removed 0 bases from V and 8 bases from J, with 19 bases in between. Germline values: CDR1 MNHEY, CDR2 SVGAGI. The CDR3 contains 16 residues. The CDR3 is CASSYSSAGGLKGYTF. DNA for the CDR3: TGTGCCAGCAGTTACTCGAGCGCGGGGGGGCTTAAGGGCTACACCTTC.

V gene TRBV28 combines with J gene TRBJ2-2; D may be TRBD1 (5 bases). The CDR3 runs 15 residues. The germline gives CDR1 MDHEN, CDR2 SYDVKM. Trimming cost V 3 bases and J 3 bases, with 11 bases left between them. The CDR3 loop is CASSFRAFDTGELFF. CDR3 DNA sequence: TGTGCCAGCAGTTTCAGGGCCTTCGACACCGGGGAGCTGTTTTTT.

This chain uses TRBV30 with TRBJ2-6, with 10 positions matching TRBD1. This CDR3 is 17 amino acids long. Unmatched junction bases numbered 6, after V lost 4 bases and J lost 0 bases. In germline, CDR1 is GTSNPN, CDR2 SVGIG (reference sequence). The CDR3 here is CAWIKGQGVSGANVLTF. In nucleotides, the CDR3 is TGTGCCTGGATCAAAGGACAGGGGGTCTCTGGGGCCAACGTCCTGACTTTC.

The V call is TRBV4-1, the J call TRBJ2-2; a possible D gene is TRBD1 (5 bases). The CDR3 is made up of 18 amino acids. From germline, CDR1 is MGHRA and CDR2 YSYEKL. Between the trimmed V and J ends, which lost 6 bases and 1 base, there was a span of 21 bases. The CDR3 reads CASRDKETDPLNTGELFF. CDR3 DNA sequence: TGCGCCAGCAGGGATAAAGAGACAGATCCCCTGAACACCGGGGAGCTGTTTTTT.

The rearrangement joins TRBV5-1 to TRBJ2-1, with 12 positions matching TRBD2. Germline V gives CDR1 SGHRS, CDR2 YFSETQ. This CDR3 comprises 16 residues. Trimming took 4 bases from V and 7 from J; bases not matched to a gene: 9. CDR3 loop: CASSASGGVGENEQFF. CDR3 coding DNA: TGCGCCAGCAGCGCTAGCGGGGGGGTAGGAGAAAATGAGCAGTTCTTC.

The chain is built from TRBV18 and TRBJ2-5; the match to TRBD1 covers 9 bases. Germline V gene lookup returns CDR1 KGHSH and CDR2 LQKENI. The CDR3 covers 14 residues. With 5 bases clipped from V and 2 bases from J, the junction kept 3 bases outside the gene matches. As DNA, the CDR3 is TGTGCCAGCTCAGGGACAGGGAGTCAAGAGACCCAGTACTTC. It is translated as CASSGTGSQETQYF.

This chain joins TRBV28 and TRBJ2-7, with TRBD1 as a possible D gene (7 bases). Between the trimmed V and J ends, which lost 3 bases and 2 bases, there was a span of 14 bases. Germline V gives CDR1 MDHEN, CDR2 SYDVKM. This CDR3 is built from 15 residues. CDR3 bases: TGTGCCAGCAGTTTCAGGGGGGAGGTGGCCTACGAGCAGTACTTC. Its translation is CASSFRGEVAYEQYF. The entire variable domain, with the rest obtained from reference TRBV28 and TRBJ2-7, is as follows: DVKVTQSSRYLVKRTGEKVFLECVQDMDHENMFWYRQDPGLGLRLIYFSYDVKMKEKGDIPEGYSVSREKKERFSLILESASTNQTSMYLCASSFRGEVAYEQYFGPGTRLTVT.

This rearrangement joins TRBV5-1 to TRBJ2-5; 7 bases match TRBD2. Trimming removed 3 bases from V and 2 bases from J; junction bases left unmatched: 4. CDR3 length equals 14 residues. CDR1 is SGHRS, CDR2 YFSETQ, per germline. The CDR3 reads CASSWGTTQETQYF. The CDR3 region has the DNA TGCGCCAGCAGCTGGGGGACTACTCAAGAGACCCAGTACTTC.

This rearrangement joins TRBV18 to TRBJ2-3; possible D gene TRBD1, 5 bases. The CDR3 sequence is 16 residues long. Deletions cut 0 bases from V and 0 bases from J, with 10 bases between. CDR1 is KGHSH and CDR2 is LQKENI in the germline V gene. CDR3 in DNA: TGTGCCAGCTCACCACCGGGGCAGTTTAGCACAGATACGCAGTATTTT. It encodes CASSPPGQFSTDTQYF.

CDR3 in DNA: TGTGCCAGCTCAAACCGGGGCGGGAGTCTCACCTACGAGCAGTACTTC. Translation gives CASSNRGGSLTYEQYF. This chain connects TRBV18 to TRBJ2-7, with 7 bases lining up with TRBD2. V shed 5 bases and J 2 bases; nucleotides not matched to a gene: 12. CDR3 size: 16 residues. Germline V gene sequence: CDR1 KGHSH, CDR2 LQKENI.

The rearrangement joins TRBV5-1 to TRBJ2-1, with 7 bases matching TRBD1. The V gene's germline CDR1 is SGHRS and CDR2 YFSETQ. With 4 bases clipped from V and 5 bases from J, the junction kept 9 bases outside the gene matches. The CDR3 totals 15 residues. CDR3 sequence reads: CASSPQGQLNNEQFF. CDR3 coding DNA: TGCGCCAGCAGCCCCCAGGGACAGCTGAACAATGAGCAGTTCTTC.

The chain uses TRBV5-1 and TRBJ2-3; D is undetermined. Germline V gene lookup returns CDR1 SGHRS and CDR2 YFSETQ. The CDR3 has 14 residues. Trimming pared 1 base from V and 1 base from J, leaving 7 bases between. CDR3 DNA: TGCGCCAGCAGCTTGAGTCGAGGCACAGATACGCAGTATTTT. Residues: CASSLSRGTDTQYF. The entire variable domain, with the rest obtained from reference TRBV5-1 and TRBJ2-3, is as follows: KAGVTQTPRYLIKTRGQQVTLSCSPISGHRSVSWYQQTPGQGLQFLFEYFSETQRNKGNFPGRFSGRQFSNSRSEMNVSTLELGDSALYLCASSLSRGTDTQYFGPGTRLTVL.

To note about this clone: Other DNA sequences from this sample encode an identical CDR3 as well. The rearrangement links TRBV30 to TRBJ2-3; TRBD2 agrees at 11 bases. The CDR3 contains 15 residues. After removal of 0 bases from V and 8 bases from J, the junction contained 7 bases not matched to a gene. The germline CDR1 and CDR2 sequences are GTSNPN and SVGIG (reference sequence). CDR3 region: CAWSVLAGVTGTQYF. The CDR3 coding sequence is TGTGCCTGGAGTGTACTAGCGGGAGTCACTGGTACGCAGTATTTT.

The rearrangement links TRBV30 to TRBJ2-6, with a weak D call TRBD2 (6 bases). Germline V CDR1 and CDR2: GTSNPN, SVGIG (reference sequence). The CDR3 has 16 residues. V lost 5 bases, J lost 0 bases, and 14 bases lay in between. In DNA, the CDR3 is TGTGCCTGGTCGTTCGGAGGGATCTCTGGGGCCAACGTCCTGACTTTC. Its protein product is CAWSFGGISGANVLTF.

In this sample, this clone turned up a few times. This chain uses TRBV18 with TRBJ2-7; D possibly corresponds to TRBD2 (5 bases). Germline lookup yields CDR1 KGHSH and CDR2 LQKENI. CDR3 length: 18 residues. Trimming took off 6 bases at V and 4 bases at J, with 28 bases between the two ends. The chain's CDR3 is CASSNRVLSEGARYEQYF. CDR3 coding DNA: TGTGCCAGCTCTAACCGGGTACTCTCTGAGGGAGCGAGATACGAGCAGTACTTC.

The J gene is TRBJ2-2, the V gene TRBV27; 9 nucleotides match TRBD1. J lost 4 bases, V lost 5 bases, and 11 bases had no gene match. This CDR3 region has 17 residues. CDR1 is MNHEY and CDR2 is SMNVEV in the germline V gene (reference sequence). The CDR3 DNA follows: TGTGCCAGCAGTCCCACCGGGACAGGGTGGGGCACCGGGGAGCTGTTTTTT. This gives the protein CASSPTGTGWGTGELFF.